This TCR beta chain was documented in a study of T-cell reconstitution after alpha-beta-depleted transplantation in children. There are 13 residues in the CDR3. The V segment lost 0 bases and the J segment 15 bases; nucleotides outside the gene matches: 11. Germline assignment: CDR1 DFQATT and CDR2 SNEGSKA (reference sequence). Unique molecular identifiers were incorporated when the TCRbeta library was constructed. One entry per CDR3 protein results from TCRdb running MiXCR on the PCR reads. The repertoire has a few hundred thousand distinct CDR3 sequences, 10% to 15% of them found once; the top ten carry 2.2%. This clonotype has ten or more counts.

The sequence derives from a male patient younger than 18 who had a stem cell transplant for acute myeloid leukemia, so the T cells may come from the graft donor. The chain has TRBV20-1 and TRBJ2-1, with TRBD1 matching 7 bases. Sequencing used PBMCs, mostly from graft donor cells, obtained 360 days after TCRalphabeta/CD19-depleted stem cell transplant. The CDR3 coding sequence is TGCAGTGCTAGAGATCCTGGACAGGACCTTACGTTCTTC. Residues: CSARDPGQDLTFF.